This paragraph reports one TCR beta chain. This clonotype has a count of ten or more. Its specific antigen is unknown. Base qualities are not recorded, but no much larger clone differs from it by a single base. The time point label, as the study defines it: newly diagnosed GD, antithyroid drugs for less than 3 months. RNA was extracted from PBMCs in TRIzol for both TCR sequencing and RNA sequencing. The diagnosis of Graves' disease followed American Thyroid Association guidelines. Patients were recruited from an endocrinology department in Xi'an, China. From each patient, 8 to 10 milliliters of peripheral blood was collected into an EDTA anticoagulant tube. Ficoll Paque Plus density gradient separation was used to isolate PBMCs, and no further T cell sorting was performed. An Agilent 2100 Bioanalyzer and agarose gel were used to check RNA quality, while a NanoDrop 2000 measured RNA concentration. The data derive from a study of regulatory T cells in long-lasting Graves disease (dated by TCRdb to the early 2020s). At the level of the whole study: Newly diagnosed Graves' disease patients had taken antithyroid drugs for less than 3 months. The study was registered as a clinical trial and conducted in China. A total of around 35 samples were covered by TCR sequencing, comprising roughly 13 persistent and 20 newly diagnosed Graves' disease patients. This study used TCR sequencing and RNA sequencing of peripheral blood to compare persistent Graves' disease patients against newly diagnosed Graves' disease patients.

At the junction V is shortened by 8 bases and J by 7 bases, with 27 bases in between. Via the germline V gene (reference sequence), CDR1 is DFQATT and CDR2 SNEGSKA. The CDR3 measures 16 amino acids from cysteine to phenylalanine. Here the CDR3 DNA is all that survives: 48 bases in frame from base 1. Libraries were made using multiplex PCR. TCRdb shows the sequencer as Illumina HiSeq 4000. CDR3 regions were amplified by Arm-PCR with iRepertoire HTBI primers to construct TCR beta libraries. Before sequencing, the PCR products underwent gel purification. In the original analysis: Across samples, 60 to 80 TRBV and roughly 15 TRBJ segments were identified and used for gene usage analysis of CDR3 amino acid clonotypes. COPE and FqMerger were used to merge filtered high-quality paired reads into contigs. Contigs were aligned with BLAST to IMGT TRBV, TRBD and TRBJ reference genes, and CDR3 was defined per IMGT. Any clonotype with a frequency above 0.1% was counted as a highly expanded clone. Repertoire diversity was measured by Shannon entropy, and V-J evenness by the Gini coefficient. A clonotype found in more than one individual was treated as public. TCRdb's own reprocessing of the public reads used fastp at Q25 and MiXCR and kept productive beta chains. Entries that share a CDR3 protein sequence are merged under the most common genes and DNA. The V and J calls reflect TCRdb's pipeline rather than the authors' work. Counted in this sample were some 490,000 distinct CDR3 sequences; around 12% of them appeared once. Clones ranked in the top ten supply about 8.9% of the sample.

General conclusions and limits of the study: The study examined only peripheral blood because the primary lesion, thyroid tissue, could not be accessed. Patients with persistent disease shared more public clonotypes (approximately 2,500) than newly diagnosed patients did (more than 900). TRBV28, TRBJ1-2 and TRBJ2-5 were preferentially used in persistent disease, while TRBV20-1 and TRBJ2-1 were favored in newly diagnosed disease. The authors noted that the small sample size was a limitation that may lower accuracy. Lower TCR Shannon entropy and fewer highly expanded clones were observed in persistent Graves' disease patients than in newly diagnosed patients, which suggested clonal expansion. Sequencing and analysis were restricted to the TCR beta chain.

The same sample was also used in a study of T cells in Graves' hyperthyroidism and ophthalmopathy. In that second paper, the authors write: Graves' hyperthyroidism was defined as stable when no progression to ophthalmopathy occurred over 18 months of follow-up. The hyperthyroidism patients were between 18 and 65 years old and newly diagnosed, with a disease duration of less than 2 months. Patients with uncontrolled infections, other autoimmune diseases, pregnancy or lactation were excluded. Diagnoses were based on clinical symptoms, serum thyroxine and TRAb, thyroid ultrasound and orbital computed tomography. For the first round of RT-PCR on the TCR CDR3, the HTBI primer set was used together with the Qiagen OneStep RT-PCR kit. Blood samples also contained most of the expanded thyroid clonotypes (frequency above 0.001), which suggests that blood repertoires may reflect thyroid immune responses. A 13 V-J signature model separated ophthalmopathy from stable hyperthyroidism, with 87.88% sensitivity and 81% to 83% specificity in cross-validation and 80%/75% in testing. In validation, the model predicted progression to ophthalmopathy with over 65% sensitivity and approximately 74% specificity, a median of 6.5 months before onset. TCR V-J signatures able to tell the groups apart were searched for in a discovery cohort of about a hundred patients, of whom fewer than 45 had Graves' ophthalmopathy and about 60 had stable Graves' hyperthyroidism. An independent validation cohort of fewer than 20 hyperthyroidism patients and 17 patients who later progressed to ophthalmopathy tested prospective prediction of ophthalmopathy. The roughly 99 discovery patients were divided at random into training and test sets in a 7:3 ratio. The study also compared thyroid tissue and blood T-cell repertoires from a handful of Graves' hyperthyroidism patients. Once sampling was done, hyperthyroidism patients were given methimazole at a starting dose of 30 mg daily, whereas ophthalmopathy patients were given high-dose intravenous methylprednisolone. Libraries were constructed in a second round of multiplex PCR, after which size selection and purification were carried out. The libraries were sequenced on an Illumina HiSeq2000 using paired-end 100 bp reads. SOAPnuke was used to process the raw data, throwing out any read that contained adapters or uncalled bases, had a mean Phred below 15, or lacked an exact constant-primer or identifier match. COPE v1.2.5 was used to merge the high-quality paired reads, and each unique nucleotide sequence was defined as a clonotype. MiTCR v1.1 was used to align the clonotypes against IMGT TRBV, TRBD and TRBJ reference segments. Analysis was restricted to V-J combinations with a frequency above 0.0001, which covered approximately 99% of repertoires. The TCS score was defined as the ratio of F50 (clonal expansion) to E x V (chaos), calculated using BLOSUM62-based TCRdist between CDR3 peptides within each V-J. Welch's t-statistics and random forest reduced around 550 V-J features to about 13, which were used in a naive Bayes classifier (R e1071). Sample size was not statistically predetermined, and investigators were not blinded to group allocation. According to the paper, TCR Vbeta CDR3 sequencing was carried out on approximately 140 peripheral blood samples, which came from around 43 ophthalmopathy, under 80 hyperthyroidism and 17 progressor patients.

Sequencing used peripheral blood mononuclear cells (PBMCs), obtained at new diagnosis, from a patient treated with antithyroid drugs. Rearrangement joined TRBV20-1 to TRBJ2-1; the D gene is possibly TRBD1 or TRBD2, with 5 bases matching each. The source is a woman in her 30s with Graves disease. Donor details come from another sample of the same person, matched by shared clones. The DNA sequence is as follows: TGCAGTTCCTTCCCCCCCCTCTGGGGGATGGGGAATGAGCAGTTCTTC. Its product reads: CSSFPPLWGMGNEQFF.